The 27 T cell receptor beta chains below come from one sample, sequenced in a study of human T cells and chemical hapten exposure (dated by TCRdb to about 2021). The time point label on this specimen signifies: patch test 1, 2 weeks after DPC sensitization. In the paper's terms, the treatment or condition label means: therapeutic diphenylcyclopropenone sensitization with weekly scalp DPC. Receptor libraries were prepared by RACE. Data came from a NextSeq 500. TCRdb passed the public sequencing reads through fastp at Q25 and MiXCR, retaining productive beta sequences. CDR3 protein duplicates are merged, each entry listing the most common genes and DNA. For this sample there are some 80,000 distinct CDR3 sequences; about 10% appear just once. The top ten clones comprise about 4.2% of the sample. The sequencing here drew on whole blood, taken in connection with sensitization to the hapten diphenylcyclopropenone (DPC). The source of these receptors is a woman between 50 and 59 years old with alopecia areata. Some clones in this sample may be carry-over from other donors' samples.

The rearrangement links TRBV3-1 to TRBJ2-3; D might be TRBD1 or TRBD2, each matching 5 bases. V was pared by 2 bases and J by 0 bases, with 12 bases between. Germline loops: CDR1 LGHDT, CDR2 YNNKEL (reference sequence). The CDR3 contains 16 residues. The CDR3, as DNA: TGTGCCAGCAGCCAAATACCAGGGAGTAGCACAGATACGCAGTATTTT. Translated, it gives CASSQIPGSSTDTQYF.

This chain joins TRBV14 and TRBJ2-5; possibly TRBD2 for D (5 bases). V dropped 4 bases and J dropped 0 bases, with 27 bases sitting between them. Looked up from germline, CDR1 is SGHDN and CDR2 is FVKESK. The CDR3 is 20 amino acids. In nucleotides, the CDR3 is TGTGCCAGCAGCCCCCGAGCGCTTTTGAAGGCGCGCGGGTACCAAGAGACCCAGTACTTC. This translates into CASSPRALLKARGYQETQYF.

The chain employs TRBV24-1 and TRBJ2-1; the match to TRBD2 covers 13 bases. V trimming: 5 bases; J trimming: 8 bases; junction bases outside the gene matches: 8. This CDR3 is built from 16 residues. Germline CDR1 is KGHDR and CDR2 is SFDVKD. The CDR3 is CATSAVLAGGRDEQFF. The CDR3 DNA reads as TGTGCCACCAGTGCCGTACTAGCGGGAGGGCGGGATGAGCAGTTCTTC.

This clonotype was picked up a small number of times. The chain recombines TRBV15 with TRBJ2-4; tentatively, D is TRBD1 (6 bases). In germline, CDR1 is LNHNV, CDR2 YYDKDF (reference sequence). This CDR3 comprises 17 residues. Deletions cut 2 bases from V and 0 bases from J, with 14 bases between. The CDR3 here is CATSRIRGTLAKNIQYF. CDR3 nucleotides: TGTGCCACCAGCAGAATCAGGGGCACACTAGCCAAAAACATTCAGTACTTC.

The J gene is TRBJ1-4, the V gene TRBV5-1, with D possibly matching TRBD1 (6 bases). Trimming took 4 bases from V and 7 from J, leaving 14 bases between them. CDR3 length equals 14 residues. The V gene's germline CDR1 is SGHRS and CDR2 YFSETQ. CDR3 in amino acids: CASSGQGRGEKLFF. In DNA, the CDR3 is TGCGCCAGCAGCGGGCAGGGGCGGGGTGAAAAACTGTTTTTT.

In its sample, this clonotype was seen many times. The V gene is TRBV28, the J gene TRBJ1-1, with 7 bases identical to TRBD1. This CDR3 is built from 15 residues. The V segment lost 5 bases and the J segment 0 bases; nucleotides outside the gene matches: 6. Germline V gene data show CDR1 as MDHEN and CDR2 as SYDVKM. CDR3 coding DNA: TGTGCCAGCAGTCCGCAGGGACAGTTGAACACTGAAGCTTTCTTT. This sequence encodes CASSPQGQLNTEAFF.

The chain employs TRBV28 and TRBJ1-2; 8 nucleotides line up with TRBD1. The CDR3 runs to 11 residues. V lost 10 bases, J lost 6 bases, and 4 bases stayed unmatched. CDR1 MDHEN and CDR2 SYDVKM come from the germline V gene. Here the CDR3 DNA reads TGTGCCATCAGGGGGCGCGATGGCTACACCTTC. Protein: CAIRGRDGYTF.

This sequence joins TRBV28 and TRBJ2-7; D gene uncertain. The CDR3 sequence is 11 residues long. Germline CDR1 and CDR2: MDHEN and SYDVKM. Trimming took off 5 bases at V and 7 bases at J, with 9 bases between the two ends. Here the CDR3 reads CASSDVREQYF. CDR3 DNA: TGTGCCAGCAGTGATGTTAGGGAGCAGTACTTC.

The chain couples TRBV7-2 to TRBJ2-5; 8 bases line up with TRBD2. The CDR3 has 16 residues. Germline V gives CDR1 SGHTA, CDR2 FQGNSA. The J segment lost 7 bases and the V segment lost 3 bases, leaving 13 bases of the junction unmatched. The CDR3 DNA follows: TGTGCCAGCAGCTTGGGTGGGACTAGAGCCCGGCGGACCCAGTACTTC. This translates into CASSLGGTRARRTQYF.

This clonotype was observed many times. The J gene is TRBJ1-6, the V gene TRBV20-1, with D perhaps matching TRBD1 (6 bases). Germline values: CDR1 DFQATT, CDR2 SNEGSKA (reference sequence). This CDR3 comprises 18 residues. The V and J ends lost 0 bases and 2 bases respectively, with 17 bases between them. CDR3 residues: CSAREPKGGAAYNSPLHF. In DNA, the CDR3 is TGCAGTGCTAGAGAACCAAAGGGGGGGGCCGCCTATAATTCACCCCTCCACTTT.

The sample holds a few counts of this clonotype. This sequence joins TRBV7-9 and TRBJ2-3; 10 bases match TRBD1. The CDR3 is made up of 14 amino acids. Germline-derived CDR1 and CDR2 are SEHNR and FQNEAQ (reference sequence). Trimming cost V 8 bases and J 3 bases; bases outside gene matches: 5. The CDR3 reads CASERTGGTDTQYF. DNA for the CDR3: TGTGCCAGCGAGAGGACAGGGGGGACAGATACGCAGTATTTT.

In this sample, this clonotype turned up many times. The chain couples TRBV7-2 to TRBJ1-6, with D unclear. The CDR3 sequence is 13 residues long. V was cut by 5 bases and J by 9 bases, with 11 bases left in between. Germline V gene data show CDR1 as SGHTA and CDR2 as FQGNSA. The DNA for the CDR3 is TGTGCCAGCAGCCCCCCATCCAGTTCACCCCTCCACTTT. Translating gives CASSPPSSSPLHF.

This clonotype showed up just a few times. The CDR3 here is CSAREGSLATEAFF. The CDR3 region has the DNA TGCAGTGCTAGAGAAGGGAGTTTGGCCACTGAAGCTTTCTTT. The chain carries TRBV20-1 and TRBJ1-1; D gene ambiguous. V was cut by 0 bases and J by 4 bases, with 12 bases left in between. CDR1 is DFQATT and CDR2 is SNEGSKA in the germline V gene (reference sequence). The CDR3 totals 14 residues.

This sequence joins TRBV5-1 and TRBJ2-7; 12 nucleotides align to TRBD2. Trimming at V came to 1 base and at J to 2 bases, leaving 7 bases not matched to a gene. Germline-derived CDR1 and CDR2 are SGHRS and YFSETQ. The CDR3 extends over 17 amino acids. CDR3 loop: CASSLKRLAGGTYEQYF. In nucleotides, the CDR3 is TGCGCCAGCAGCTTGAAAAGGCTAGCGGGGGGGACCTACGAGCAGTACTTC.

This clonotype was picked up a small number of times. The chain couples TRBV10-3 to TRBJ2-7; 7 bases are a match to TRBD1. The J segment lost 4 bases and the V segment lost 6 bases, leaving 6 bases of the junction unmatched. The length of the CDR3 is 13 residues. Germline CDR1 and CDR2: ENHRY and SYGVKD. The CDR3, as DNA: TGTGCCATCAGGGGACAGTCACGTTACGAGCAGTACTTC. It yields the protein CAIRGQSRYEQYF.

At least ten counts were recorded for this clonotype. The chain couples TRBV7-3 to TRBJ2-3; no clear D gene. The CDR3 length is 15 residues. The germline V and J ends were trimmed by 1 base and 4 bases, with 12 bases remaining between them. CDR1 and CDR2 from the germline V gene are SGHTA and FQGTGA. In nucleotides, the CDR3 is TGTGCCAGCAGCTTAAGAGGAACCGGTCCAGATACGCAGTATTTT. It codes for CASSLRGTGPDTQYF. Using reference TRBV7-3 and TRBJ2-3 for the parts outside the CDR3, the full variable domain is GAGVSQTPSNKVTEKGKYVELRCDPISGHTALYWYRQSLGQGPEFLIYFQGTGAADDSGLPNDRFFAVRPEGSVSTLKIQRTERGDSAVYLCASSLRGTGPDTQYFGPGTRLTVL.

This clonotype was observed at least ten times. The chain joins TRBV2 to TRBJ1-5; 7 bases match TRBD1. The trim removed 2 bases at V and 11 bases at J, leaving 15 bases unmatched. The CDR3 sequence is 16 residues long. CDR1 and CDR2 (germline): SNHLY, FYNNEI. CDR3 DNA: TGTGCCAGCAGTGAAAAGGGGAACAGGGGCGAACGGGCCCAGCATTTT. It yields the protein CASSEKGNRGERAQHF.

This clonotype showed up many times. The V gene is TRBV18, the J gene TRBJ2-7, with D possibly being TRBD1 (7 bases). Trimming left V 0 bases short and J 6 bases short, with 12 bases between. The germline gives CDR1 KGHSH, CDR2 LQKENI. The CDR3 contains 14 residues. The CDR3 reads CASSPPQGGGEQYF. The CDR3, as DNA: TGTGCCAGCTCACCACCCCAGGGGGGCGGCGAGCAGTACTTC.

This clonotype was counted ten times or more. The chain combines TRBV27 with TRBJ2-3; TRBD2 matches 13 bases. V was pared by 2 bases and J by 6 bases, with 2 bases of the junction left unmatched. The CDR3 is made up of 15 amino acids. The germline V gene encodes CDR1 MNHEY and CDR2 SMNVEV (reference sequence). The CDR3: CASSLGTSGMDTQYF. The DNA of the CDR3 is TGTGCCAGCAGTTTAGGGACTAGCGGGATGGATACGCAGTATTTT.

This clonotype was recorded at least ten times. The CDR3 DNA reads TGTGCCAGCAGCGTGGACAGGGGGCTAATTGGGGCCAACGTCCTGACTTTC. Translated: CASSVDRGLIGANVLTF. The V gene is TRBV12-3 or TRBV12-4, the J gene TRBJ2-6; 11 bases align to TRBD1. The CDR3 extends over 17 amino acids. J lost 3 bases, V lost 6 bases, and 7 bases had no gene match.

This clonotype was picked up many times. The V and J genes are TRBV20-1 and TRBJ2-7; D may be TRBD2 (5 bases). The length of the CDR3 is 14 residues. Germline CDR1 DFQATT, CDR2 SNEGSKA (reference sequence). V was shortened by 5 bases and J by 6 bases, with 20 bases between the two germline ends. In DNA, the CDR3 is TGCAGTGCTCCGCGCTGGCAGGCTGAGGGCGAGCAGTACTTC. It yields the protein CSAPRWQAEGEQYF.

This clonotype appeared many times. J is TRBJ1-6 and V is TRBV28, with D possibly being TRBD1 (5 bases). The CDR3 loop spans 18 amino acids. Trimming shortened V by 2 bases and J by 7 bases, and 21 bases separated the two germline ends. The germline V gene has CDR1 MDHEN and CDR2 SYDVKM. CDR3 nucleotides: TGTGCCAGCAGTTTACCCTCAGCGGGGCCGAGATCGAATTCACCCCTCCACTTT. It is translated as CASSLPSAGPRSNSPLHF.

Ten or more counts support this clonotype. V and J are TRBV7-2 and TRBJ2-5; TRBD1 aligns across 8 bases. Per the germline V gene, CDR1 is SGHTA and CDR2 is FQGNSA. This CDR3 spans 15 amino acids. Unmatched junction bases numbered 10, after V lost 5 bases and J lost 5 bases. The CDR3 DNA reads as TGTGCCAGCAGCCCTCAGGGGGCGCATCACGAGACCCAGTACTTC. Its translation: CASSPQGAHHETQYF.

This clonotype has only a few counts. DNA for the CDR3: TGTGCCATCAGTGGCGGGGGGGCTACAGATACGCAGTATTTT. Amino acids: CAISGGGATDTQYF. This chain connects TRBV10-3 to TRBJ2-3, with TRBD2 matching over 9 bases. The CDR3 is made up of 14 amino acids. Trimming at V came to 4 bases and at J to 3 bases, leaving 2 bases not matched to a gene. Germline loops: CDR1 ENHRY, CDR2 SYGVKD.

Note on this clonotype: A read error may be the cause here, since a much bigger clone is one base away. The V and J genes are TRBV12-3 or TRBV12-4 and TRBJ2-7; the match to TRBD1 covers 7 bases. The junction had 9 bases not matched to a gene; V was cut back by 2 bases and J by 2 bases. The length of the CDR3 is 16 residues. The DNA of the CDR3 is TGTGCCAGCAGTTTACCCAGGGGGAACAGGCCCTACGAGCAGTACTTC. This codes for CASSLPRGNRPYEQYF.

This clonotype was detected only a few times. This chain joins TRBV29-1 and TRBJ2-7; TRBD1 is a possible D gene (6 bases). The germline V and J ends were trimmed by 0 bases and 3 bases, with 12 bases remaining between them. The CDR3 has 14 residues. The germline V gene has CDR1 SQVTM and CDR2 ANQGSEA. CDR3 DNA: TGCAGCGTTGAAGATTGGCAGGGGAACTACGAGCAGTACTTC. Its protein is CSVEDWQGNYEQYF.

The chain couples TRBV20-1 to TRBJ2-5, with 10 bases fitting TRBD2. Germline V lookup: CDR1 DFQATT, CDR2 SNEGSKA (reference sequence). V shed 1 base and J 4 bases; nucleotides not matched to a gene: 6. This CDR3 has 15 amino acids. As DNA, the CDR3 is TGCAGTGCTAGAGTGAATAGCGGGGGGATAGAGACCCAGTACTTC. Translation: CSARVNSGGIETQYF.